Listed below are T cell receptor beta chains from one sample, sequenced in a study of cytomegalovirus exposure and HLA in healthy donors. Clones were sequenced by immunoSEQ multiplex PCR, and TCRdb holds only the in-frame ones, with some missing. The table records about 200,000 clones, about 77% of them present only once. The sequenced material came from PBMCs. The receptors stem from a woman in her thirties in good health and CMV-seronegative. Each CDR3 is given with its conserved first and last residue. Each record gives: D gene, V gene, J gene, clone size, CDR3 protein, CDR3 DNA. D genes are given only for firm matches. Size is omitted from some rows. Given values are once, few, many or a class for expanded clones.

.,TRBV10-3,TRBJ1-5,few,CAISDLWTDRGGNQPQHF,TGTGCCATCAGTGACTTGTGGACAGACCGGGGCGGCAATCAGCCCCAGCATTTT
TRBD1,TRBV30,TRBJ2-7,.,CARRGTGIEQYF,TGTGCCCGTAGGGGGACAGGGATCGAGCAGTACTTC
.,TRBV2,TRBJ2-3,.,CASGYTRPLPF,TGTGCCAGCGGGTATACTAGACCTCTCCCGTTT
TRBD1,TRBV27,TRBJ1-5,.,CASSPRQGNQPQHF,TGTGCCAGCAGTCCTCGACAGGGGAATCAGCCCCAGCATTTT
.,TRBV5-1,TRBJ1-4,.,CASSLGATNEKLFF,TGCGCCAGCAGCTTGGGGGCGACTAATGAAAAACTGTTTTTT
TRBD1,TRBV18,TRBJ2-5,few,CASSPTGTGYQETQYF,TGTGCCAGCTCACCTACCGGGACAGGCTACCAAGAGACCCAGTACTTC
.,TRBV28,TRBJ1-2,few,CASSSDSFNGYPF,TGTGCCAGCAGTTCCGACAGTTTTAATGGCTACCCCTTC
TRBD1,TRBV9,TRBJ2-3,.,CASSVGTGSLDTQYF,TGTGCCAGCAGCGTAGGGACAGGGTCTCTAGATACGCAGTATTTT
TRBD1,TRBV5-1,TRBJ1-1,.,CASSGQGMNTEAFF,TGCGCCAGCAGCGGACAGGGGATGAACACTGAAGCTTTCTTT
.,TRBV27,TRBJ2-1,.,CASSLGLPSSYNEQFF,TGTGCCAGCAGTTTGGGACTCCCCAGCTCCTACAATGAGCAGTTCTTC
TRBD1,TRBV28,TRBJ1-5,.,CASSSSDRGLEQPQHF,TGTGCCAGCAGTTCCTCGGACAGGGGGTTGGAACAGCCCCAGCATTTT
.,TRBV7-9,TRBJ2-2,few,CASSPALRTGELFF,TGTGCCAGCAGCCCCGCGCTGAGAACCGGGGAGCTGTTTTTT
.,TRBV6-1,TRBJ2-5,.,CASPLRGSWETQYF,TGTGCCAGCCCCTTACGGGGGTCGTGGGAGACCCAGTACTTC
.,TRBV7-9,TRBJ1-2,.,CASVEGYGYTF,TGTGCCAGCGTTGAGGGCTATGGCTACACCTTC
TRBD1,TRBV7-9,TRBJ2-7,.,CASSFGQGATYEQYF,TGTGCCAGCAGCTTTGGACAGGGGGCAACCTACGAGCAGTACTTC
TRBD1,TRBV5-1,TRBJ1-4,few,CASSRDRAFEKLFF,TGCGCCAGCAGCCGGGACAGGGCATTCGAAAAACTGTTTTTT
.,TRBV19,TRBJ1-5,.,CASIPSGGFAPNQPQHF,TGTGCCAGTATTCCCTCGGGAGGGTTCGCCCCCAATCAGCCCCAGCATTTT
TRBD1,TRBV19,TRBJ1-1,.,CASSEDRDRATEAFF,TGTGCCAGTAGTGAGGATCGGGACAGGGCGACTGAAGCTTTCTTT
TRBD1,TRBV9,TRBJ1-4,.,CASSATGAGTNEKLFF,TGTGCCAGCAGCGCGACAGGGGCGGGAACTAATGAAAAACTGTTTTTT
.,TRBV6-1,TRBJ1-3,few,CASSVGHLDTIYF,TGTGCCAGCAGTGTCGGACACTTAGACACCATATATTTT
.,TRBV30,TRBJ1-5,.,CAWSLGEGWNQPQHF,TGTGCCTGGAGTCTTGGAGAGGGTTGGAATCAGCCCCAGCATTTT
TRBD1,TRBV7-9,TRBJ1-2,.,CASSRTGEDGYTF,TGTGCCAGCAGCCGGACAGGGGAGGATGGCTACACCTTC
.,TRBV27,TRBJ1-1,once,CASSTQAGVPEAFF,TGTGCCAGCAGCACACAAGCCGGGGTGCCTGAAGCTTTCTTT
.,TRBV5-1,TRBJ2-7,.,CASSPVTILYEQYF,TGCGCCAGCAGCCCGGTCACTATTCTCTACGAGCAGTACTTC
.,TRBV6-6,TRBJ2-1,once,CASSPDSLYNEQFF,TGTGCCAGCAGTCCGGACAGCCTATACAATGAGCAGTTCTTC
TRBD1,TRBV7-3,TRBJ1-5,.,CASSIDRDQPQHF,TGTGCCAGCAGCATCGACAGGGATCAGCCCCAGCATTTT
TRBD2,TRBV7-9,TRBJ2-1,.,CASSLVGEGPYNEQFF,TGTGCCAGCAGCTTAGTTGGGGAGGGTCCCTACAATGAGCAGTTCTTC
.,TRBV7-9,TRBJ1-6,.,CSSGTPNSPLHF,TGTTCCAGCGGGACACCGAATTCACCCCTCCACTTT
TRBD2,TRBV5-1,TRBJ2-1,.,CASSLLSAGDSRQFF,TGCGCCAGCAGCTTGTTGTCGGCGGGAGACTCTCGGCAGTTCTTC
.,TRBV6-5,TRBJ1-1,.,CASSYGGALQDAFF,TGTGCCAGCAGTTATGGGGGGGCGCTCCAGGATGCTTTCTTT
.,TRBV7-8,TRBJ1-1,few,CASSMGWGHHPTNAEAFF,TGTGCCAGCAGCATGGGATGGGGACACCATCCTACAAACGCTGAAGCTTTCTTT
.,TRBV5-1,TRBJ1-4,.,CASSLSGLVTNEKLFF,TGCGCCAGCAGCTTGTCAGGGTTGGTAACTAATGAAAAACTGTTTTTT
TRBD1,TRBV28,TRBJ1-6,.,CASSLRQGSYNSPLHF,TGTGCCAGCAGCCTCCGACAGGGTTCCTATAATTCACCCCTCCACTTT
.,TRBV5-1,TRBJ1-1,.,CASSLIPAGLNTEAFF,TGCGCCAGCAGCTTGATCCCTGCGGGGCTGAACACTGAAGCTTTCTTT
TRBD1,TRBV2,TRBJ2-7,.,CASSGPTGWYEQYF,TGTGCCAGCAGTGGTCCGACAGGGTGGTACGAGCAGTACTTC
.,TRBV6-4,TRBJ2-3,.,CASSYRDRSTDTQYF,TGTGCCAGCAGCTACAGGGATAGGAGCACAGATACGCAGTATTTT
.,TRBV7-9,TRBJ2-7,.,CASSSNTGDEQYF,TGTGCCAGCAGCTCAAATACGGGGGACGAGCAGTACTTC
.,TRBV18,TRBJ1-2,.,CASSLDSGYPF,TGTGCCAGCTCACTGGACAGCGGCTACCCCTTC
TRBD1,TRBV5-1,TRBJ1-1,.,CASSPRQGENTEAFF,TGCGCCAGCAGCCCGAGACAGGGGGAGAACACTGAAGCTTTCTTT